The clone carrying this T cell receptor (beta chain) has just one count. The antigen is unknown. This specimen comes from a study of cytomegalovirus exposure and HLA in healthy donors. Whole-study findings and limits: HLA allele associations emerged for around 16,000 TCR beta sequences in a later analysis, at 0.05 false discovery rate. A later analysis found TCR association rates differed by HLA locus, highest for DRB1 and lowest for HLA-C. According to an earlier analysis, most TCR beta V segments yielded productive rearrangements about 87% or about 30% of the time. Investigators reported 150 to 200 TCR beta chains as tied to cytomegalovirus.

The PCR contained 60 Vbeta and 13 Jbeta primers. Profiled with immunoSEQ multiplex PCR; TCRdb holds only in-frame clones, not every one. The sample contains 100,000 or so clones, roughly two thirds of which appear only once. Germline trimming cut 0 bases from V and 1 base from J; bases unmatched to any gene: 0. CDR1 and CDR2 (germline): SGHTA, FQGNSA. The length of the CDR3 is 15 residues. Sequencing input: PBMCs. V and J are TRBV7-2 and TRBJ1-5, with 7 positions matching TRBD1. The receptor was isolated from a man aged 50 or older in good health and CMV-seronegative. CDR3 coding DNA: TGTGCCAGCAGCTTAGCACAGGGGAGCAATCAGCCCCAGCATTTT. Residues: CASSLAQGSNQPQHF.